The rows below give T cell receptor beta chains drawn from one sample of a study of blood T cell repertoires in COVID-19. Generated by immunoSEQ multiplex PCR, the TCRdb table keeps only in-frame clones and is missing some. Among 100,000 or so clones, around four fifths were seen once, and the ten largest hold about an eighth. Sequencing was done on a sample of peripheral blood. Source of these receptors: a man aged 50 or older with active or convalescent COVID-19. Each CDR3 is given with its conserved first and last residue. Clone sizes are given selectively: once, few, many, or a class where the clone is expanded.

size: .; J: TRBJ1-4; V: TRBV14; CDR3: CASSQGRGLANEKLFF
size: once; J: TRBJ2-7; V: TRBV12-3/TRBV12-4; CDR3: CASSFTGDEQYF
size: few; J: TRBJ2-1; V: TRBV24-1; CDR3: CATSEQGNEQFF
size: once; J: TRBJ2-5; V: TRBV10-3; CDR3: CAIMADRSQETQYF
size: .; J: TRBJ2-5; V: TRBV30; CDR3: CAWSQGTSGRIETQYF
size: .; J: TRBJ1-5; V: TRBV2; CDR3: CASSEDNIQPQHF
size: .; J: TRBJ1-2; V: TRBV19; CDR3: CASSIQQGRGYTF
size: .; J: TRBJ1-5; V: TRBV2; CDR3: CASSVRGGPQPQHF
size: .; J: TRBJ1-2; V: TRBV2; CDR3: CATQYSGTNYYGYTF
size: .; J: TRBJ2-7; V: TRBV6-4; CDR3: CASTPPGLPWEQYF
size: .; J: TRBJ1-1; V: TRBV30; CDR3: CAWSVSRTEAFF
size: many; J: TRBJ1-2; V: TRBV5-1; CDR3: CASSSGQGTWEGYTF
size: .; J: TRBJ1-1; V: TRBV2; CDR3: CASAGEKSSTEAFF
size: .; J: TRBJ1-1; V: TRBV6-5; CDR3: CASRGTGRGDTEAFF
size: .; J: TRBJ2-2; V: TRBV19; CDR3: CASSRGSGRATGELFF
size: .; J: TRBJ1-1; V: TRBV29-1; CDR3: CSAATGENTEAFF
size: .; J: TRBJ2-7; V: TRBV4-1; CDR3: CASSQDSQGAYEQYF
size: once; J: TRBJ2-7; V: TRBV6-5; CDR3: CASSQSQGYEQYF
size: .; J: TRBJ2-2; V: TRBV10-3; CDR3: CAISEASDDTGELFF
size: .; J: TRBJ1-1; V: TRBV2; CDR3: CASSEAGTGLSEAFF
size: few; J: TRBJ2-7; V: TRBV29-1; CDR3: CSVVTGEQYF
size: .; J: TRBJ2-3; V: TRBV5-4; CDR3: CASSSGSTDTQYF
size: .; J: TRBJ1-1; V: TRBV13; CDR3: CASSPRQKEGNTEAFF
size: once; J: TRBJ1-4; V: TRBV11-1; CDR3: CASSRTGEREKLFF
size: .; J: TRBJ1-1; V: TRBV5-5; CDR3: CASRDRVNTEAFF
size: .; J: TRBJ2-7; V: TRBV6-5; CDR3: CASRGDRAPYEQYF
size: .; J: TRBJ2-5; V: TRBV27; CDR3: CASSFQGTETQYF
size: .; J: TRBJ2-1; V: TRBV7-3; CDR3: CASSLIGSSGSNEQFF
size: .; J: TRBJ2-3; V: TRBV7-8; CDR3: CASSPPGQGTDTQYF
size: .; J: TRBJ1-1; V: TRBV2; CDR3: CASSDSGLDTEAFF
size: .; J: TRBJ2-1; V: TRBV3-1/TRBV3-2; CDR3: CASSQSSSSYNEQFF
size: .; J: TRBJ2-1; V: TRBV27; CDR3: CASSGKAGSKNEQFF
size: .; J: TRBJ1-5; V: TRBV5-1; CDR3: CASSLAGEGNQPQHF
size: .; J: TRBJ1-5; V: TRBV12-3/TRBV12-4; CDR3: CASRQGPSPQHF
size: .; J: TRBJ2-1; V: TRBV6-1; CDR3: CASSEGGLDYNEQFF
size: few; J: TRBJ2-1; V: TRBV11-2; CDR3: CASSLDLAGQGLFF
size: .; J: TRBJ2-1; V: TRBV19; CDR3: CASSGDLLLYNEQFF
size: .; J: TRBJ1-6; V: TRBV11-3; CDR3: CASSITGGNSPLHF
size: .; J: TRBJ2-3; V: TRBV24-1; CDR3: CATSGSRGGTDTQYF
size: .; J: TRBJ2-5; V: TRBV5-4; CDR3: CASTSGQPQETQYF
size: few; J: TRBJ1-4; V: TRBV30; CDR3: CVSRTVNEKLFF
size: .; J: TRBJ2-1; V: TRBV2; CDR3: CASSEASGSYNEQFF
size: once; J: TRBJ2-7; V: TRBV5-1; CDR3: CASSLWAGTPYEQYF
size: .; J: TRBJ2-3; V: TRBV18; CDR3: CASSPGTSGTRDTQYF